This T cell receptor beta chain was retrieved from a study of cytomegalovirus exposure and HLA in healthy donors. Study summary: One earlier analysis, a look at about 179 million T cells, found almost 120 million unique TCR beta sequences.

This clone appeared a few times. Its antigen is not identified. Trimming cost V 0 bases and J 10 bases, with 16 bases left between them. Germline CDR1 and CDR2: SEHNR and FQNEAQ (reference sequence). The CDR3 runs to 15 residues. 60 Vbeta and 13 Jbeta primers were used in PCR. Generated by immunoSEQ multiplex PCR, the TCRdb table keeps only in-frame clones and is missing some. This table holds 150,000 to 180,000 clones, over 75% found once. Study results and limitations: Within the data, a cluster of highly shared sequence variants was likely a sequencing artifact. The authors confirmed in vitro that three CMV-associated chains were specific for CMV antigens.

Samples came from healthy bone marrow donors. The sample comprised PBMCs. This sequence was found in a woman between 35 and 50 years old in good health and CMV-seropositive. The chain recombines TRBV7-9 with TRBJ1-5, with D possibly being TRBD1 (5 bases). The CDR3 nucleotides are TGTGCCAGCAGCTTAGCACGGGGGTCGATCAGTCCCCAGCATTTT. This codes for CASSLARGSISPQHF. Full variable domain (remainder filled in from reference TRBV7-9 and TRBJ1-5): DTGVSQNPRHKITKRGQNVTFRCDPISEHNRLYWYRQTLGQGPEFLTYFQNEAQLEKSRLLSDRFSAERPKGSFSTLEIQRTEQGDSAMYLCASSLARGSISPQHFGDGTRLSIL.